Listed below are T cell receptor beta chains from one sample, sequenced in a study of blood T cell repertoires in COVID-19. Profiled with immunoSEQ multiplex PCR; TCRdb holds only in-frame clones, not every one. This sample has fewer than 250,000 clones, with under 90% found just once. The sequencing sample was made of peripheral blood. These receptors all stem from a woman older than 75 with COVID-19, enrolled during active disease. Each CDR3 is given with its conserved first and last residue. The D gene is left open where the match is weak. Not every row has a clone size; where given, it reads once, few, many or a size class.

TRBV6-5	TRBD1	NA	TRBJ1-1	CASTIEGGVNTEAFF	TGTGCCAGCACTATTGAAGGGGGCGTGAACACTGAAGCTTTCTTT
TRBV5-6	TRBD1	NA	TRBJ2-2	CASSTGTGGVTGELFF	TGTGCCAGCAGCACCGGGACAGGGGGCGTCACCGGGGAGCTGTTTTTT
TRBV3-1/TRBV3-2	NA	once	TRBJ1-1	CASSQEYTEAFF	TGTGCCAGCAGCCAAGAATATACTGAAGCTTTCTTT
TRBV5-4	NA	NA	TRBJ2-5	CASSLATGVQETQYF	TGTGCCAGCAGCTTGGCGACGGGGGTACAAGAGACCCAGTACTTC
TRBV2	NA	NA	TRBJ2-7	CASSEGWRSYEQYF	TGTGCCAGCAGTGAAGGGTGGAGGAGCTACGAGCAGTACTTC
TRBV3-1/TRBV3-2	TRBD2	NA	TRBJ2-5	CASTPSGVETQYF	TGTGCCAGCACCCCTAGCGGGGTGGAGACCCAGTACTTC
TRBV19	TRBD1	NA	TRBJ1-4	CASRGTGVEKLFF	TGTGCCAGTAGGGGGACAGGGGTTGAAAAACTGTTTTTT
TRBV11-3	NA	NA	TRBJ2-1	CASSLDTDSNEQFF	TGTGCCAGCAGCTTAGATACAGACAGCAATGAGCAGTTCTTC
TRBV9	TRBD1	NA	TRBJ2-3	CASSFMDRVADTQYF	TGTGCCAGCAGCTTTATGGACAGGGTTGCAGATACGCAGTATTTT
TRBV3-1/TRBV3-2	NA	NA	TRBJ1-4	CASRRTPGEKLFF	TGTGCCAGCAGACGGACTCCGGGAGAAAAACTGTTTTTT
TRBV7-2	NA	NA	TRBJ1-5	CASSLRGTGGGQPQHF	TGTGCCAGCAGCTTAAGAGGGACGGGGGGCGGGCAGCCCCAGCATTTT
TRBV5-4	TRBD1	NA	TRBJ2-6	CASSSRQGAGANVLTF	TGTGCCAGCAGCTCAAGACAGGGAGCCGGGGCCAACGTCCTGACTTTC
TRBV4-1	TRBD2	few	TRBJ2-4	CASSPSGGAKNIQYF	TGCGCCAGCAGCCCTAGCGGGGGGGCCAAAAACATTCAGTACTTC
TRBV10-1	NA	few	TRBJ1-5	CASSPTRAGQPQHF	TGCGCCAGCAGCCCCACTCGGGCGGGACAGCCCCAGCATTTT
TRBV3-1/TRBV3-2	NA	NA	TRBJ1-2	CASSQLAAGTTVYGGYTF	TGTGCCAGCAGCCAGCTAGCGGCGGGGACGACGGTATATGGGGGCTACACCTTC
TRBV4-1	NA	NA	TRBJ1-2	CASSQEFQGRLSGYTF	TGCGCCAGCAGCCAAGAATTTCAGGGCAGGTTAAGTGGCTACACCTTC
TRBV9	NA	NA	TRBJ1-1	CASSLSGFKNTEAFF	TGTGCCAGCAGCCTGTCGGGGTTCAAGAACACTGAAGCTTTCTTT
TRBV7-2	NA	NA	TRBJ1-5	CASSLAVFNQPQHF	TGTGCCAGCAGCTTAGCCGTCTTCAATCAGCCCCAGCATTTT
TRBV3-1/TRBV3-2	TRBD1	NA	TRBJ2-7	CASSPWTGGVYEQYF	TGTGCCAGCAGCCCTTGGACAGGGGGTGTATACGAGCAGTACTTC
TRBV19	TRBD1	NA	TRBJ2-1	CASSIPGQGFFDEQFF	TGTGCCAGTAGTATCCCGGGACAGGGGTTTTTCGATGAGCAGTTCTTC
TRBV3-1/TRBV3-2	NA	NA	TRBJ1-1	CASSQGGGSSEAFF	TGTGCCAGCAGCCAAGGGGGGGGGTCTAGTGAAGCTTTCTTT
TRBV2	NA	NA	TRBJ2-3	CASAFSADTQYF	TGTGCCAGCGCGTTTAGCGCAGATACGCAGTATTTT
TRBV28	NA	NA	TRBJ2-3	CASRRVTDTQYF	TGTGCCAGCAGGCGCGTGACAGATACGCAGTATTTT
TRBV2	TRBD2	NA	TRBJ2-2	CASRTSGGYTGELFF	TGTGCCAGCCGGACTAGCGGGGGGTACACCGGGGAGCTGTTTTTT
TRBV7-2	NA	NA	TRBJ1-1	CASRRRENTEAFF	TGTGCCAGCAGAAGACGGGAGAACACTGAAGCTTTCTTT
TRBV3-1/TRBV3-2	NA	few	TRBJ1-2	CASSQDFRGWAF	TGTGCCAGCAGCCAAGACTTCCGGGGTTGGGCCTTC
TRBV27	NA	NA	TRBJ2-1	CASSRTGGYNEQFF	TGTGCCAGCAGTCGGACCGGGGGCTACAATGAGCAGTTCTTC
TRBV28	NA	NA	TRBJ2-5	CASSTPGGAGTQYF	TGTGCCAGCAGTACTCCCGGGGGAGCGGGGACCCAGTACTTC
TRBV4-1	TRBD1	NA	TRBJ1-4	CASSQGQGVKLFF	TGCGCCAGCAGCCAAGGACAGGGGGTAAAACTGTTTTTT
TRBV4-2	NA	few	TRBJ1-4	CASSQDERAGEKLFF	TGTGCCAGCAGCCAAGATGAGCGCGCCGGGGAAAAACTGTTTTTT
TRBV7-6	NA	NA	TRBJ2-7	CASSLATSPEQYF	TGTGCCAGCAGCTTAGCGACTTCCCCCGAGCAGTACTTC
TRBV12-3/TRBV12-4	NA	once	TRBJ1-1	CASKSQGNTEAFF	TGTGCCAGCAAATCACAGGGGAACACTGAAGCTTTCTTT
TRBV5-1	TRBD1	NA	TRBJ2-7	CASSFGGGTGLNEEQYF	TGCGCCAGCAGCTTCGGGGGCGGGACAGGTCTAAACGAGGAGCAGTACTTC
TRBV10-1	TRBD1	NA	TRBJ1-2	CASSVRGPGNYGYTF	TGCGCCAGCAGCGTCAGGGGGCCAGGTAACTATGGCTACACCTTC
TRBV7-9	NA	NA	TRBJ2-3	CASSSITDTQYF	TGTGCCAGCAGCTCTATTACAGATACGCAGTATTTT
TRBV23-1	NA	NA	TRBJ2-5	CASSHSWRVQETQYF	TGCGCCAGCAGTCACTCTTGGAGAGTCCAAGAGACCCAGTACTTC
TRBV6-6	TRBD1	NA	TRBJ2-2	CASSRSGTDTGELFF	TGTGCCAGCAGTCGATCCGGGACAGACACCGGGGAGCTGTTTTTT
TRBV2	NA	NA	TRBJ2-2	CASSDFSDTGELFF	TGTGCCAGCAGCGACTTTAGTGACACCGGGGAGCTGTTTTTT
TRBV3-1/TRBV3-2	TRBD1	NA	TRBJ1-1	CASSPWTGETEAFF	TGTGCCAGCAGCCCCTGGACAGGGGAGACTGAAGCTTTCTTT
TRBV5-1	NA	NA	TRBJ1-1	CASSDPGVLMNTEAFF	TGCGCCAGCAGCGACCCGGGGGTTTTGATGAACACTGAAGCTTTCTTT
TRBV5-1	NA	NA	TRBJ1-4	CATRKGENEKLFF	TGCGCCACACGGAAGGGGGAGAATGAAAAACTGTTTTTT
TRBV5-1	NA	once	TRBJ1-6	CASSLEQNNSPLHF	TGCGCCAGCAGCTTGGAACAGAATAATTCACCCCTCCACTTT
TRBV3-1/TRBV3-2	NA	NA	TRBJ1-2	CASSQDRTVGYTF	TGTGCCAGCAGCCAAGATCGAACAGTTGGCTACACCTTC
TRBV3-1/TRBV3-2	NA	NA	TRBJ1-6	CASSQVSRGRMPPPLHF	TGTGCCAGCAGCCAAGTCAGTCGTGGCAGAATGCCACCACCCCTCCACTTT
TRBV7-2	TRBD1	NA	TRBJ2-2	CASSTGGSYTGELFF	TGTGCCAGCAGCACAGGGGGTAGTTACACCGGGGAGCTGTTTTTT
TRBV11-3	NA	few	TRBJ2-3	CASSLSGDTDTQYF	TGTGCCAGCAGCTTAAGCGGTGACACAGATACGCAGTATTTT